A single sample gave rise to the 13 T cell receptor beta chains below, sequenced in a study of blood T cell repertoires in COVID-19. Measured with immunoSEQ multiplex PCR; TCRdb has only the in-frame clones, and not every one. This table holds 95,000 to 100,000 clones, 70% to 90% found once. The sample was peripheral blood. These receptors all stem from an elderly man with acute or convalescent COVID-19.

J is TRBJ1-2 and V is TRBV27, with TRBD1 matching 7 bases. The CDR3 totals 16 residues. Germline V CDR1 and CDR2: MNHEY, SMNVEV (reference sequence). Trimming removed 6 bases from V and 1 base from J; junction bases left unmatched: 11. The CDR3 here is CASRPRQGSVNYGYTF. In nucleotides, the CDR3 is TGTGCCAGCAGGCCTCGACAGGGCTCGGTTAACTATGGCTACACCTTC.

The chain combines TRBV6-5 with TRBJ2-2; TRBD1 is a possible D gene (6 bases). CDR1 MNHEY and CDR2 SVGAGI come from the germline V gene. The CDR3 covers 14 residues. The V end was cut by 6 bases, the J end by 3 bases, with 11 bases between. CDR3 nucleotide sequence: TGTGCCAGCAGGGCAGGGGATTACACCGGGGAGCTGTTTTTT. It translates to CASRAGDYTGELFF.

The chain has TRBV29-1 and TRBJ2-3; tentative D call: TRBD2 (6 bases). V shed 3 bases and J shed 2 bases, with 21 bases lying between them. This CDR3 spans 17 amino acids. From germline, CDR1 is SQVTM and CDR2 ANQGSEA. CDR3 sequence reads: CSVDGTFGGRSTDTQYF. DNA for the CDR3: TGCAGCGTTGATGGGACCTTTGGGGGGAGGTCCACAGATACGCAGTATTTT.

Here the CDR3 DNA reads TGTGCCAGCAGCCGACCAGGGGCCGGGGAGCTGTTTTTT. Translating it yields CASSRPGAGELFF. This chain connects TRBV11-2 to TRBJ2-2; perhaps TRBD1 as D (6 bases). Trimming took off 5 bases at V and 6 bases at J, with 10 bases between the two ends. Germline-derived CDR1 and CDR2 are SGHAT and FQNNGV. The CDR3 length is 13 residues.

This clone was observed once. V gene TRBV2 combines with J gene TRBJ1-5; D uncertain. The V end lost 8 bases, the J end lost 3 bases, and 11 bases lay between the germline ends. The CDR3 runs to 13 residues. Germline V CDR1 and CDR2: SNHLY, FYNNEI. The CDR3 is CASGGSPNQPQHF. The CDR3 DNA is TGTGCCAGCGGTGGCAGTCCCAATCAGCCCCAGCATTTT.

The J gene is TRBJ2-1, the V gene TRBV11-2; 9 bases match TRBD2. CDR3 size: 16 residues. The J segment lost 7 bases and the V segment lost 3 bases, leaving 10 bases of the junction unmatched. Per germline, CDR1 SGHAT and CDR2 FQNNGV. The chain's CDR3 is CASSLTGGRASNEQFF. The CDR3 bases are TGTGCCAGCAGCTTGACGGGCGGGAGGGCCTCGAATGAGCAGTTCTTC.

The chain recombines TRBV12-2 with TRBJ2-7; TRBD1 is the table's D call and was not checked against the DNA. TRBV12-2 is a pseudogene. The CDR3 has 15 amino acids. The CDR3, as DNA: TGTGCAAGTCGCTTAGTACGCAGGGGGCCCTACGAGCAGTACTTC. Translation gives CASRLVRRGPYEQYF.

V gene TRBV5-4 combines with J gene TRBJ1-5, with D perhaps matching TRBD1 (6 bases). Germline-derived CDR1 and CDR2 are SGHNT and YYREEE (reference sequence). CDR3 length equals 15 residues. V lost 0 bases, J lost 4 bases, and 11 bases lay in between. In DNA, the CDR3 is TGTGCCAGCAGCTTGGATCACACAGGGAATCAGCCCCAGCATTTT. Translating it yields CASSLDHTGNQPQHF. Together with reference TRBV5-4 and TRBJ1-5, the CDR3 gives the full variable domain: ETGVTQSPTHLIKTRGQQVTLRCSSQSGHNTVSWYQQALGQGPQFIFQYYREEENGRGNFPPRFSGLQFPNYSSELNVNALELDDSALYLCASSLDHTGNQPQHFGDGTRLSIL.

This chain uses TRBV28 with TRBJ1-2; a weak D match, TRBD1 (6 bases). Germline lookup yields CDR1 MDHEN and CDR2 SYDVKM. This CDR3 has 13 residues. Trimming shortened V by 3 bases and J by 7 bases, and 12 bases separated the two germline ends. The CDR3 bases are TGTGCCAGCAGTTTCACAGGGTTTCCTGGCTACACCTTC. As protein: CASSFTGFPGYTF.

CDR3 sequence (DNA): TGTGCCAGCAGTCGCCCCGGGACTCAGTACAATGAGCAGTTCTTC. Protein sequence: CASSRPGTQYNEQFF. This chain links TRBV27 with TRBJ2-1; TRBD2 is a possible D gene (6 bases). The CDR3 runs to 15 residues. In germline, CDR1 is MNHEY, CDR2 SMNVEV (reference sequence). Trimming took off 5 bases at V and 4 bases at J, with 15 bases between the two ends.

The chain is built from TRBV24-1 and TRBJ2-1; TRBD2 matches 8 bases. In germline, CDR1 is KGHDR, CDR2 SFDVKD. J lost 10 bases, V lost 6 bases, and 4 bases had no gene match. The CDR3 runs to 12 residues. The CDR3 is CATSSTSGEQFF. CDR3 DNA: TGTGCCACCAGTTCTACTAGCGGAGAGCAGTTCTTC.

The chain uses TRBV28 and TRBJ2-1; D gene unclear. Trimming shortened V by 5 bases and J by 8 bases, and 10 bases separated the two germline ends. The CDR3 totals 12 residues. The germline gives CDR1 MDHEN, CDR2 SYDVKM. The CDR3 loop is CASSPHSDEQFF. The DNA for the CDR3 is TGTGCCAGCAGTCCCCATTCGGATGAGCAGTTCTTC. The full variable domain, in which reference TRBV28 and TRBJ2-1 provide the parts outside the CDR3, is DVKVTQSSRYLVKRTGEKVFLECVQDMDHENMFWYRQDPGLGLRLIYFSYDVKMKEKGDIPEGYSVSREKKERFSLILESASTNQTSMYLCASSPHSDEQFFGPGTRLTVL.

The J gene is TRBJ2-3, the V gene TRBV21-1; the D call TRBD2 from the table was never checked on the DNA. TRBV21-1 is an annotated pseudogene. The CDR3 extends over 14 amino acids. As DNA, the CDR3 is TGTGCCAGCGCCCCGTACCGGGGTGGGGATACGCAGTATTTT. Translated, it gives CASAPYRGGDTQYF.